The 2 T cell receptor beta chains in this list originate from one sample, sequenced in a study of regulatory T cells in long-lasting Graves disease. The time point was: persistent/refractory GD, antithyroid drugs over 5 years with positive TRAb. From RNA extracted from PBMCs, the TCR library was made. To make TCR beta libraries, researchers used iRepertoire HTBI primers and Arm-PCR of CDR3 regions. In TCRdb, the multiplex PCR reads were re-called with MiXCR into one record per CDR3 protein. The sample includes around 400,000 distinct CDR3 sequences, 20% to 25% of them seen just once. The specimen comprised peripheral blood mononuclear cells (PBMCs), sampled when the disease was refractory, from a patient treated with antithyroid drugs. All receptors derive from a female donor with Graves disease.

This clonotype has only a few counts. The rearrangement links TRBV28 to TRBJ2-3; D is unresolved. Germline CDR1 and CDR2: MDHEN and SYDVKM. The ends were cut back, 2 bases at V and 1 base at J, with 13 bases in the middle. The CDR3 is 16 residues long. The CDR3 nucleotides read TGTGCCAGCAGTTTACTGTTGGCGGCAGGCACAGATACGCAGTATTTT. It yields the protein CASSLLLAAGTDTQYF.

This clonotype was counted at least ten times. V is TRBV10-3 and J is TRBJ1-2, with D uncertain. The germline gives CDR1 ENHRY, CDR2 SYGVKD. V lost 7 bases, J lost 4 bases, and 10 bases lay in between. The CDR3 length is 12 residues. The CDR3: CAINDLIYGYTF. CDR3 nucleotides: TGTGCCATCAATGACCTGATCTATGGCTACACCTTC.